Here is one T cell receptor beta chain with its context. This clonotype was observed many times. This clone's antigen is unknown. There are no base qualities to consult, and no much larger clone falls within one base. The data were obtained in a study of post-analysis software for immune sequencing data (dated by TCRdb to about 2015). Background for the entire study: Disease courses on record covered relapsing-remitting, secondary progressive and progressive-relapsing multiple sclerosis, though some patients had no subtype annotation. The patient repertoires were set against ten to eleven previously published healthy control repertoires from donors whose ages ranged from roughly 6 to 27 years. A subset of samples was prepared in parallel using single-end sample barcoding, then pooled and co-amplified after Illumina adapter ligation. Results the study describes overall, beyond this receptor: The multiple sclerosis patient group was slightly younger than the control group. Compared with controls, multiple sclerosis patients had significantly lower normalized Chao1 diversity, a finding suggesting substantial peripheral T-cell clonal expansion. Strong co-clustering of samples prepared in the same batch was shown by direct clustering with F measure, prompting a batch-effect correction. Patients showed significantly higher frequencies than controls for five TRBV segments, among them TRBV5-6, TRBV5-1 and TRBV20-1.

The library came from PCR. Sequencing instrument: Illumina HiSeq 2500. To reduce PCR and sequencing biases, unique molecular identifiers were built into the TCR beta cDNA libraries. Roughly 0.5 million cDNA molecules were obtained per 1 to 10 million input T cells, so each molecule approximated one T cell. The patient libraries were prepared and sequenced with the same protocol used for the earlier healthy control dataset. Samples belonging to the same batch were prepared together, multiplexed and sequenced on a shared HiSeq lane. The published analysis was carried out like this. MIGEC was used to process the raw barcoded reads, and molecular identifier groups with only a single read were discarded before consensus assembly and CDR3 extraction. VDJtools was used for post-analysis of the clonotype tables, and diversity was normalized by down-sampling every dataset to the size of the smallest sample. Repertoire overlap clustering matched CDR3 amino acid but not nucleotide sequences to correct batch-related cross-sample contamination. TCRdb redid the processing of the public reads, applying fastp at Q25 and MiXCR, and retained in-frame beta chains. Each record represents a unique CDR3 protein, reported with the most common genes and DNA among its rows. Clone size and V and J calls follow TCRdb, not the original study. The sample data list hundreds of thousands of distinct CDR3 sequences, and just over 35% of these were observed just once. Approximately 4.6% of the sample is held by the ten biggest clonotypes.

To demonstrate the VDJtools post-analysis software, TCR beta repertoires were profiled from the peripheral blood of about 13 young patients with multiple sclerosis. The multiple sclerosis patients were children and adolescents ranging in age from roughly 6 to 15 years. Inclusive of the bounding cysteine and phenylalanine, the CDR3 is 15 residues long. Of the read, only the CDR3 DNA is kept; its 45 bases are in frame from base 1. A distance of 10 bases separates the germline ends of V and J, which lose 1 base and 3 bases respectively. CDR1 and CDR2, looked up from the germline V gene, are SNHLY and FYNNEI.

The rearranged chain carries TRBV2 and TRBJ1-5; D gene: possibly TRBD1, on 6 matching bases. This clonotype originated in a girl aged 5 to 17 with multiple sclerosis. Sequenced: blood. The DNA is as follows: TGTGCCAGCAGTGAAGGTTGGACAGACAATCAGCCCCAGCATTTT. This encodes CASSEGWTDNQPQHF. The reference TRBV2 and TRBJ1-5 proteins fill in what lies around the CDR3, so the full variable domain reads EPEVTQTPSHQVTQMGQEVILRCVPISNHLYFYWYRQILGQKVEFLVSFYNNEISEKSEIFDDQFSVERPDGSNFTLKIRSTKLEDSAMYFCASSEGWTDNQPQHFGDGTRLSIL.